The 27 T cell receptor beta chains given below trace back to one sample, sequenced in a study of T cell clonotyping in hematopoietic cell transplantation. Profiling relied on immunoSEQ multiplex PCR, and the TCRdb table lists in-frame clones only, not all of them. The sample has thousands of clones, approximately 96% seen once. The material was PBMCs, obtained 30 days after allogeneic stem cell transplant. Receptors originate from a male patient between 40 and 50 years old who had an allogeneic stem cell transplant from a related donor, so the T cells may come from the graft donor. Some clones in this sample may be carry-over from other donors' samples.

The table lists this clone with a count of one. The V gene is TRBV21-1, the J gene TRBJ1-5. TRBV21-1 is noted as a pseudogene. CDR3 length: 10 residues. In DNA, the CDR3 is TGTGCCAGCCCTCGGGAGCCCCAGCATTTT. Its protein product is CASPREPQHF.

This chain joins TRBV28 and TRBJ1-1, with D hard to call. V lost 2 bases and J 6 bases, leaving 7 bases between the germline ends. The CDR3 covers 12 residues. Germline assignment: CDR1 MDHEN and CDR2 SYDVKM. The DNA for the CDR3 is TGTGCCAGCAGTTTACCGGGGTCTGAAGCTTTCTTT. Translating gives CASSLPGSEAFF.

The V and J genes are TRBV11-3 and TRBJ1-1, with D unclear. V lost 1 base and J 7 bases, leaving 10 bases between the germline ends. CDR1 SGHNT and CDR2 YENEEA come from the germline V gene. The CDR3 has 13 amino acids. Here the CDR3 reads CASSLVAWDEAFF. The CDR3 DNA sequence: TGTGCCAGCAGCTTAGTAGCATGGGATGAAGCTTTCTTT.

The V gene is TRBV6-5, the J gene TRBJ2-7; possible D gene TRBD1, 6 bases. Per germline, CDR1 MNHEY and CDR2 SVGAGI. The CDR3 consists of 14 residues. V gave up 4 bases and J gave up 1 base, with 11 bases separating them. CDR3 sequence (DNA): TGTGCCAGCAGTTTAAACGGACAGTCCTACGAGCAGTACTTC. Translated, it gives CASSLNGQSYEQYF.

The V call is TRBV5-4, the J call TRBJ2-7; tentatively, D is TRBD2 (6 bases). There are 17 residues in the CDR3. Germline CDR1 reads SGHNT; CDR2 reads YYREEE (reference sequence). V was pared by 3 bases and J by 1 base, with 20 bases between. The CDR3 DNA reads TGTGCCAGCAGCTCCAAGGACTTCCGGGACTCTTCCTACGAGCAGTACTTC. It encodes CASSSKDFRDSSYEQYF.

V is TRBV4-2 and J is TRBJ1-1; TRBD1 aligns across 8 bases. V was pared by 7 bases and J by 6 bases, with 13 bases of the junction left unmatched. This CDR3 is built from 15 residues. Germline-derived CDR1 and CDR2 are LGHNA and YNFKEQ. The CDR3 reads CASTGQGSGGPEAFF. DNA for the CDR3: TGTGCCAGCACCGGACAGGGTTCGGGGGGCCCTGAAGCTTTCTTT.

This clone was observed once. The chain couples TRBV30 to TRBJ1-2; D gene unclear. The CDR3 is 11 amino acids. The germline V and J ends were trimmed by 2 bases and 8 bases, with 9 bases remaining between them. Germline CDR1 reads GTSNPN; CDR2 reads SVGIG (reference sequence). The CDR3 loop is CAWSPTGGYTF. The CDR3 nucleotides read TGTGCCTGGAGTCCTACCGGAGGCTACACCTTC.

The CDR3 loop reads CASSPDRTRPGELFF. The CDR3 DNA follows: TGTGCCAGCAGTCCGGACAGGACACGGCCCGGGGAGCTGTTTTTT. J is TRBJ2-2 and V is TRBV27; 7 nucleotides align to TRBD1. The germline CDR1 and CDR2 sequences are MNHEY and SMNVEV (reference sequence). This CDR3 has 15 residues. J was trimmed by 6 bases and V by 5 bases; bases with no gene match: 9.

The chain couples TRBV5-1 to TRBJ2-5; the D gene is possibly TRBD1 (6 bases). The CDR3 has 13 amino acids. Germline lookup yields CDR1 SGHRS and CDR2 YFSETQ. V gave up 4 bases and J gave up 0 bases, with 7 bases separating them. For the CDR3, the DNA is TGCGCCAGCAGCCCAGGGGACCAAGAGACCCAGTACTTC. Translated: CASSPGDQETQYF.

The chain employs TRBV7-9 and TRBJ2-7; D may be TRBD1 (7 bases). Germline V lookup: CDR1 SEHNR, CDR2 FQNEAQ (reference sequence). Trimming took off 5 bases at V and 2 bases at J, with 13 bases between the two ends. The CDR3 runs 14 residues. The CDR3 loop is CASSVQGGPYEQYF. Here the CDR3 DNA reads TGTGCCAGCAGCGTTCAGGGGGGACCCTACGAGCAGTACTTC.

V usage is TRBV27 and J usage is TRBJ2-6; D remains ambiguous. Germline CDR1 MNHEY, CDR2 SMNVEV (reference sequence). V lost 6 bases to trimming and J lost 0 bases, with 3 bases between them. The CDR3 is 13 amino acids. For the CDR3, the DNA is TGTGCCAGCAGCGTCTCTGGGGCCAACGTCCTGACTTTC. Translation gives CASSVSGANVLTF.

This chain uses TRBV23-1 with TRBJ2-5; TRBD2 aligns across 9 bases. TRBV23-1 is designated an ORF whose function remains uncertain. The ends lost 3 bases at V and 1 base at J; junction bases unmatched: 3. CDR3 length equals 15 residues. The CDR3 DNA reads as TGCGCCAGCAGTCAGCCTAGCGGGGTCCAAGAGACCCAGTACTTC. Translating it yields CASSQPSGVQETQYF.

This chain uses TRBV7-2 with TRBJ1-5, with D perhaps matching TRBD1 (5 bases). V was trimmed by 5 bases and J by 0 bases, leaving 17 bases between them. The CDR3 consists of 17 residues. Germline V gene sequence: CDR1 SGHTA, CDR2 FQGNSA. The DNA of the CDR3 is TGTGCCAGCAGCCTTAGTATCAGGGATTATAGCAATCAGCCCCAGCATTTT. This codes for CASSLSIRDYSNQPQHF.

The chain couples TRBV2 to TRBJ2-5; D remains unclear. V was pared by 2 bases and J by 6 bases, with 13 bases between. CDR1 SNHLY and CDR2 FYNNEI come from the germline V gene. There are 14 residues in the CDR3. CDR3 bases: TGTGCCAGCAGTGAACGTGCCGATTGGAAGACCCAGTACTTC. Protein sequence: CASSERADWKTQYF.

The V gene is TRBV10-3, the J gene TRBJ2-7; TRBD2 matches at 8 bases. The CDR3 consists of 15 residues. Germline V gene sequence: CDR1 ENHRY, CDR2 SYGVKD. The V segment lost 7 bases and the J segment 1 base; nucleotides outside the gene matches: 9. The CDR3 coding sequence is TGTGCCATCACCCCCGGGGGGGGGCAGTCCTACGAGCAGTACTTC. Protein product: CAITPGGGQSYEQYF.

This chain joins TRBV6-5 and TRBJ1-1; a weak D match, TRBD1 (5 bases). This CDR3 spans 13 amino acids. V dropped 4 bases and J dropped 8 bases, with 14 bases sitting between them. Germline V gives CDR1 MNHEY, CDR2 SVGAGI. The CDR3 reads CASSFGRASEAFF. The CDR3 coding sequence is TGTGCCAGCAGTTTTGGCAGGGCCTCCGAAGCTTTCTTT.

The V gene is TRBV5-1, the J gene TRBJ2-1; D unresolved. V was pared by 1 base and J by 6 bases, with 8 bases between. CDR3 length: 13 residues. Germline V gene data show CDR1 as SGHRS and CDR2 as YFSETQ. The CDR3 sequence: CASSLFGINEQFF. CDR3 DNA: TGCGCCAGCAGCTTGTTTGGGATCAATGAGCAGTTCTTC.

This clone has only one observation. The CDR3 bases are TGTGCCAGCAGTGACTCGAATCTGGACAGGGTCCGTGAAAAACTGTTTTTT. This codes for CASSDSNLDRVREKLFF. The V gene is TRBV6-4, the J gene TRBJ1-4, with 8 bases identical to TRBD1. Germline V gives CDR1 MRHNA, CDR2 SNTAGT. V was pared by 0 bases and J by 7 bases, with 10 bases of the junction left unmatched. There are 17 residues in the CDR3.

The rearrangement links TRBV6-1 to TRBJ2-3, with TRBD2 matching over 7 bases. Germline CDR1 MNHNS, CDR2 SASEGT. This CDR3 comprises 15 residues. The junction had 6 bases not matched to a gene; V was cut back by 2 bases and J by 4 bases. CDR3 sequence (DNA): TGTGCCAGCAGTGAAAGCCAACTAGCGTCAGATACGCAGTATTTT. Protein product: CASSESQLASDTQYF.

Turning to this clone: An end of the junction does not agree with germline; a read error may underlie this. V is TRBV28 and J is TRBJ2-6; D might be TRBD1 (5 bases). The CDR3 has 11 amino acids. Germline CDR1 MDHEN, CDR2 SYDVKM. The CDR3 DNA follows: TGTGCCAGCAGTTCCCATTCGGACAAGGCTTTC. Amino acids: CASSSHSDKAF.

The chain uses TRBV5-1 and TRBJ2-5; TRBD1 is a possible D gene (6 bases). Per germline, CDR1 SGHRS and CDR2 YFSETQ. V was shortened by 4 bases and J by 5 bases, with 15 bases between the two germline ends. The CDR3 is made up of 14 amino acids. The CDR3 here is CASSRTVNRETQYF. The CDR3 nucleotides read TGCGCCAGCAGCAGGACAGTGAATAGGGAGACCCAGTACTTC.

V gene TRBV2 combines with J gene TRBJ1-2; 7 bases match TRBD1. The CDR3 is 16 amino acids. Germline V gene data show CDR1 as SNHLY and CDR2 as FYNNEI. J lost 4 bases, V lost 7 bases, and 15 bases had no gene match. DNA for the CDR3: TGTGCCAGCAACCAGGGAAGAGGCAGGGGGGTCTATGGCTACACCTTC. Protein: CASNQGRGRGVYGYTF.

This sequence joins TRBV6-4 and TRBJ2-2, with TRBD2 matching 12 bases. V lost 9 bases and J lost 2; bases outside the gene matches: 10. Germline V lookup: CDR1 MRHNA, CDR2 SNTAGT. This CDR3 region has 17 residues. The CDR3 DNA sequence: TGTGCCAGTTTAGAAGCTAGCGGGGGGGCAAACACCGGGGAGCTGTTTTTT. It yields the protein CASLEASGGANTGELFF.

The genes are TRBV29-1 and TRBJ1-2; 7 bases are a match to TRBD1. CDR1 is SQVTM and CDR2 is ANQGSEA in the germline V gene. The ends lost 7 bases at V and 0 bases at J; junction bases unmatched: 8. CDR3 length equals 14 residues. As DNA, the CDR3 is TGCAGCGCCGGCGACAGGGCACCTAACTATGGCTACACCTTC. It encodes CSAGDRAPNYGYTF. Using reference TRBV29-1 and TRBJ1-2 for the parts outside the CDR3, the full variable domain is SAVISQKPSRDICQRGTSLTIQCQVDSQVTMMFWYRQQPGQSLTLIATANQGSEATYESGFVIDKFPISRPNLTFSTLTVSNMSPEDSSIYLCSAGDRAPNYGYTFGSGTRLTVV.

The chain combines TRBV10-2 with TRBJ2-3; D is ambiguous. The germline CDR1 and CDR2 sequences are WSHSY and SAAADI. CDR3 length: 13 amino acids. Trimming took off 10 bases at V and 0 bases at J, with 11 bases between the two ends. The CDR3 bases are TGCGCCACCGAAAGTGACAGCACAGATACGCAGTATTTT. Amino acids: CATESDSTDTQYF.

The rearrangement joins TRBV2 to TRBJ2-1, with TRBD2 as a possible D gene (7 bases). V lost 10 bases to trimming and J lost 3 bases, with 19 bases between them. Germline CDR1 SNHLY, CDR2 FYNNEI. This CDR3 is built from 15 residues. This CDR3 is CATSRGRGDYNEQFF. CDR3 DNA: TGTGCCACCTCAAGGGGGAGGGGTGACTACAATGAGCAGTTCTTC.

The chain has TRBV25-1 and TRBJ1-5; D ambiguous. V was shortened by 4 bases and J by 3 bases, with 7 bases between the two germline ends. This CDR3 has 13 residues. Looked up from germline, CDR1 is MGHDK and CDR2 is SYGVNS. CDR3 sequence (DNA): TGTGCCAGCAGTGGGAGGGACAATCAGCCCCAGCATTTT. This codes for CASSGRDNQPQHF.